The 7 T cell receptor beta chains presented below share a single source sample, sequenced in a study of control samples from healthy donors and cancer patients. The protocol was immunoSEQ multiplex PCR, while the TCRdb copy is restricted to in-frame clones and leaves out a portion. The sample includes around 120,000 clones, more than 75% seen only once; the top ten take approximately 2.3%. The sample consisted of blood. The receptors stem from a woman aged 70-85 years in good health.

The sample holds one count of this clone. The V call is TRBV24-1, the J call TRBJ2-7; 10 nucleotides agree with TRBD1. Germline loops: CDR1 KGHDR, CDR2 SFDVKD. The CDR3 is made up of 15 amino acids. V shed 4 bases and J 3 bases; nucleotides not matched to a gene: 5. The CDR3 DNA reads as TGTGCCACCAGTGACGCTGGACAGGGGGGCTACGAGCAGTACTTC. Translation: CATSDAGQGGYEQYF.

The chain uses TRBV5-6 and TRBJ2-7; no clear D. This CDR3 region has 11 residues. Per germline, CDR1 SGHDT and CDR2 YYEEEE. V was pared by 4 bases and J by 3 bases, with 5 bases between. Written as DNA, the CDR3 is TGTGCCAGCAGCCAATACTACGAGCAGTACTTC. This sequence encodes CASSQYYEQYF.

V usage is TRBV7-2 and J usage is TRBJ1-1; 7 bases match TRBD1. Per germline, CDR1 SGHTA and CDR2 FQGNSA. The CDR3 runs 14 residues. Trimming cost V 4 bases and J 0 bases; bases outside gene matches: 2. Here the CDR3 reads CASSSTGMNTEAFF. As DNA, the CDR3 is TGTGCCAGCAGCTCGACAGGGATGAACACTGAAGCTTTCTTT.

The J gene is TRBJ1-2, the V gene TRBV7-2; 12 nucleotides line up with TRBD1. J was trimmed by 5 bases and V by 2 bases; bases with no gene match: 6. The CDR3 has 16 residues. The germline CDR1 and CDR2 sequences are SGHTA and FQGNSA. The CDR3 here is CASSLPGQGALYGYTF. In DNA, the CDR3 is TGTGCCAGCAGCTTACCGGGACAGGGGGCGCTTTATGGCTACACCTTC.

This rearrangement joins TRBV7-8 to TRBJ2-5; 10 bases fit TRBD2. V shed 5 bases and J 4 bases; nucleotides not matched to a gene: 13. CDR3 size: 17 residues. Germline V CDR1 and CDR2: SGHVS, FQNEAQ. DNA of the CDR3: TGTGCCAGCAGCCGGAATAGCGGGGGGATTATTGGAGAGACCCAGTACTTC. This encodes CASSRNSGGIIGETQYF.

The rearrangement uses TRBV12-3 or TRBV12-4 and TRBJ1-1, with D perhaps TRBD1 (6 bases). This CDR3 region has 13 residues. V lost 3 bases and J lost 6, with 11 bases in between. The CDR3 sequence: CASSFVGGSEAFF. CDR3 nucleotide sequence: TGTGCCAGCAGTTTCGTAGGGGGGTCTGAAGCTTTCTTT.

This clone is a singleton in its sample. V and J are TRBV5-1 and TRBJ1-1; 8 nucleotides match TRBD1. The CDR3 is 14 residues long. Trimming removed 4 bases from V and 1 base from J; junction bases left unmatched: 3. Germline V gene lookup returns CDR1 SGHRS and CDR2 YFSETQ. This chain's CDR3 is CASSVQGGNTEAFF. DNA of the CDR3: TGCGCCAGCAGCGTACAGGGGGGGAACACTGAAGCTTTCTTT.